This passage covers 2 T cell receptor beta chains from one sample sequenced in a study of tumor-infiltrating lymphocytes in primary liver carcinoma. A primer matching the constant region was used to make TCR beta cDNA from approximately 0.45 ug of total RNA. ARM-PCR was slightly modified, and three nested multiplex PCR rounds with it gave rise to the TCR beta libraries. The first two PCR rounds used TRBV1-TRBV30 forward primers with a C-beta reverse primer, around 10 cycles each. Each CDR3 protein is one row after TCRdb ran MiXCR on the multiplex PCR reads. The sample records fewer than 75,000 distinct CDR3 sequences, over 60% being singletons. Both RNA and DNA were isolated together from about 20-30 mg of bulk tissue that had not been sorted. Sequencing was carried out using liver tumor tissue from sampling region 4. Subset meaning: tumor region T4, right-lateral pole. The receptors come from a man aged 35 to 55 with primary liver carcinoma and hepatitis B virus infection.

For this clonotype: As the CDR3 is not closed by the conserved phenylalanine or tryptophan, this likely results from a read error. The chain links TRBV6-5 to TRBJ1-6; D not resolved. The CDR3 runs to 16 residues. Germline V gene data show CDR1 as MNHEY and CDR2 as SVGAGI. CDR3 DNA: TGTGCCAGCAGCTCCGTGACGAGCTCCTATAATTCAGCCCTCCACCTT. This translates into CASSSVTSSYNSALHL.

The chain links TRBV29-1 to TRBJ2-1, with D uncertain. V was pared by 4 bases and J by 4 bases, with 14 bases between. Per germline, CDR1 SQVTM and CDR2 ANQGSEA. CDR3 length equals 14 residues. CDR3 region: CSVGRQFAYNEQFF. The DNA of the CDR3 is TGCAGCGTTGGGCGCCAGTTTGCTTACAATGAGCAGTTCTTC.